This T cell receptor beta chain emerged from a study of identical twins. Healthy Caucasian individuals made up all the donors. TCRdb recomputed calls from the 5' RACE reads with MiXCR, one row per CDR3 protein. The sample consists of under 900,000 distinct CDR3 sequences, about 20% of them appearing once. Unmatched junction bases numbered 7, after V lost 2 bases and J lost 7 bases. The CDR3 has 16 residues. The germline CDR1 and CDR2 sequences are SGHRS and YFSETQ. Regarding this clonotype: The target antigen is unknown.

Broader study findings: For monozygotic twins, models underestimated out-of-frame TCR alpha sharing.

The sample was also reused in another study, on T cells expressing NK-cell markers.

This chain links TRBV5-1 with TRBJ2-2; 11 bases fit TRBD2. The sequenced sample was PBMCs. This clonotype originated in a woman aged 18 to 35 in good health. The CDR3: CASSLLAGVSDGELFF. Here the CDR3 DNA reads TGCGCCAGCAGCTTACTAGCGGGAGTGAGTGACGGGGAGCTGTTTTTT.